The sample holds a few counts of the clone carrying this T cell receptor (beta chain). Its cognate antigen is unknown. The V gene lost 4 bases and the J gene lost 0 bases, with 13 bases spanning the gap. The CDR3 runs 16 residues. Germline V gives CDR1 MNHEY, CDR2 SVGEGT. The data belong to a study of T cells after yellow fever vaccination. Overall study findings and caveats: Booster sampling recovered most clones from primary vaccination (roughly 97% CD4, 88% CD8). Just a small share of clonotypes turned up in the CD4 compartment as well as the CD8 compartment. Repertoires sorted by FACS could include abundant clonotypes that are contaminants from the bulk population.

They built TCR cDNA with 5'RACE template switching, a step that put in a universal primer site and UMIs. Via MiXCR, TCRdb re-called the 5' RACE reads, giving one row per CDR3 protein. This sample carries fewer than 450,000 distinct CDR3 sequences, about 8.3% of them seen once, and the ten largest clones take around 17%. The specimen comprised PBMCs, sampled roughly 46 days after the first yellow fever vaccination. This clonotype was obtained from a man aged 18 to 30 who received the YFV17D yellow fever vaccine. The rearrangement links TRBV6-2 or TRBV6-3 to TRBJ2-1; the D is unclear. The CDR3: CASSSLGRSSYNEQFF. DNA for the CDR3: TGTGCCAGCAGTTCACTGGGTCGGAGCTCCTACAATGAGCAGTTCTTC.